The 17 T cell receptor beta chains in this list originate from one sample, sequenced in a study of monozygotic twins with inflammatory bowel disease. TCRdb re-called the 5' RACE reads and shows each CDR3 protein once, DNA omitted. The repertoire table contains some 150,000 distinct CDR3 sequences. The material sequenced was blood. These receptors were taken from a human donor with ulcerative colitis or Crohn's disease, or a healthy co-twin of an affected twin (not recorded which).

V gene TRBV15 combines with J gene TRBJ2-4; there is no DNA to check the TCRdb D call of TRBD2. CDR3 size: 20 residues. CDR1 and CDR2 (germline): LNHNV, YYDKDF (reference sequence). CDR3 sequence reads: CATSRVLGGGGSRVGNIQYF.

CDR3 region: CAISEQDLFSNQPQHF. This chain joins TRBV10-3 and TRBJ1-5; TCRdb's D gene call, TRBD1, goes unchecked for lack of DNA. Germline assignment: CDR1 ENHRY and CDR2 SYGVKD. The CDR3 runs to 16 residues.

The rearrangement joins TRBV2 to TRBJ2-7; without DNA, the TCRdb call of TRBD1 cannot be checked. Germline values: CDR1 SNHLY, CDR2 FYNNEI. The CDR3 extends over 14 amino acids. CDR3 residues: CASRAQGESYEQYF.

V usage is TRBV6-1 and J usage is TRBJ1-2; the TCRdb D gene call, TRBD1, has no DNA to confirm it. The germline gives CDR1 MNHNS, CDR2 SASEGT. The CDR3 length is 14 residues. This chain's CDR3 is CASSDGGREYGYTF.

The J gene is TRBJ2-2, the V gene TRBV28; the D call of TRBD1 rests on TCRdb alone, since no DNA is present to check it. The length of the CDR3 is 16 residues. Germline V gene data show CDR1 as MDHEN and CDR2 as SYDVKM. The CDR3 sequence: CASSPWSGGASGELFF.

The J gene is TRBJ2-1, the V gene TRBV5-1. Germline-derived CDR1 and CDR2 are SGHRS and YFSETQ. There are 12 residues in the CDR3. This CDR3 is CASSTTYNEQFF.

The rearrangement uses TRBV6-5 and TRBJ2-3. CDR3 length equals 13 residues. Germline V gives CDR1 MNHEY, CDR2 SVGAGI. The CDR3 loop reads CASSYSITDTQYF.

This chain uses TRBV4-2 with TRBJ2-3; TCRdb's assignment of TRBD1 cannot be checked, as there is no DNA. Germline CDR1 is LGHNA and CDR2 is YNFKEQ. The CDR3 loop spans 14 amino acids. This CDR3 is CASSPGLGPDTQYF.

The rearrangement links TRBV4-3 to TRBJ2-7; TCRdb lists TRBD2, though no DNA is available to test this call. CDR1 and CDR2 (germline): LGHNA, YSLEER. The CDR3 loop spans 15 amino acids. The CDR3 reads CASSPQSGVVYEQYF.

V gene TRBV14 combines with J gene TRBJ1-4. The CDR3 has 15 residues. Per the germline V gene, CDR1 is SGHDN and CDR2 is FVKESK. This chain's CDR3 is CASSPYSSSDAKLFF.

The chain recombines TRBV7-3 with TRBJ2-1; lacking DNA, the TRBD2 call made by TCRdb goes unchecked. Per the germline V gene, CDR1 is SGHTA and CDR2 is FQGTGA. CDR3 length: 16 amino acids. The CDR3 reads CASSLTGGLVGNEQFF.

The CDR3 region is CASSSRADWGAVGTQYF. The chain combines TRBV7-2 with TRBJ2-3; the TCRdb D gene call, TRBD2, has no DNA to confirm it. CDR3 length equals 17 residues. The germline V gene has CDR1 SGHTA and CDR2 FQGNSA.

The V call is TRBV28, the J call TRBJ2-2; TCRdb calls TRBD1, which cannot be checked without DNA. The CDR3 totals 15 residues. Germline assignment: CDR1 MDHEN and CDR2 SYDVKM. The CDR3 sequence is CASSLRGPRTGELFF.

This chain connects TRBV7-6 to TRBJ2-7. The CDR3 length is 13 residues. Germline CDR1 SGHVS, CDR2 FNYEAQ. CDR3 loop: CASSGGSLYEQYF.

V and J are TRBV6-1 and TRBJ1-6; no DNA is available, so the TRBD1 call from TCRdb remains unchecked. This CDR3 is 17 amino acids long. Germline V lookup: CDR1 MNHNS, CDR2 SASEGT. CDR3 residues: CASSGPGQGARNSPLHF.

Here the CDR3 reads CASSFVGGPRLGNEQFF. The chain employs TRBV11-2 and TRBJ2-1; TCRdb designates TRBD2, a call that cannot be tested without DNA. This CDR3 region has 17 residues. CDR1 and CDR2 (germline): SGHAT, FQNNGV.

J is TRBJ2-3 and V is TRBV12-3 or TRBV12-4; TCRdb's assignment of TRBD2 cannot be checked, as there is no DNA. The CDR3 totals 16 residues. The CDR3 reads CASSFAREVRTDTQYF.